The present entry profiles one T cell receptor (beta chain) with its context. What it recognizes is unknown. Germline V CDR1 and CDR2: LNHDA, SQIVND (reference sequence). V was clipped by 1 base and J by 4 bases, with 12 bases between them. The CDR3 covers 15 residues. These data belong to a study of blood T cells in healthy people across ages. Study conclusions and caveats: No one knew whether donors had CMV, which possibly confounded expanded clonotype changes.

A second PCR, run for about 7 to 11 cycles, used a sample-barcoded 5' primer plus a J-beta primer mix. Each cDNA molecule carried a tag from a template-switch adaptor that contained 12 random nucleotides. TCRdb analysed the 5' RACE reads with MiXCR anew, one entry per CDR3 protein. This sample yields 600,000 to 1,000,000 distinct CDR3 sequences, of which 25% are seen a single time; approximately 3.7% belongs to the top ten. These same data were also listed under a study on T cells of mothers and their children. From that report: T cell clones that were persistent and microchimeric went undetected.

The sequenced sample consisted of blood. The V and J genes are TRBV19 and TRBJ2-3; D is unclear. The receptor was derived from a boy aged 5-17 years in good health. The CDR3 region has the DNA TGTGCCAGTAGTATAGCTAGATTGGACGCAGATACGCAGTATTTT. This codes for CASSIARLDADTQYF.